The next 32 T cell receptor beta chains were all read from a single sample in a study of vaccination and CD4 T cells after COVID-19. These receptors are not linked to any known antigen. Scientists ran DNA taken from cultured CD4+ T cells through the Oncomine TCR Beta short-read assay for sequencing. TCRdb passed the PCR reads through MiXCR, listing each CDR3 protein once. This table has tens of thousands of distinct CDR3 sequences, around 28% appearing once. Stated time point: late sampling 161 to 241 days after vaccination in three convalescent patients. Indicated treatment: roughly ten-day PBMC culture with coronavirus spike peptide pools or control peptides (ViraFEST assay). The source material was CD4+ T cells from blood, cultured in vitro, sampled about 7 months after SARS-CoV-2 vaccination. These receptors were collected from a human donor who had recovered from COVID-19.

This clonotype was counted only a few times. The chain combines TRBV20-1 with TRBJ2-7; 10 positions agree with TRBD2. Germline V gives CDR1 DFQATT, CDR2 SNEGSKA (reference sequence). The CDR3 has 17 amino acids. V shed 8 bases, J shed 0 bases, and the junction held 16 bases outside the gene matches. The CDR3: CSPKPLPPSGSSYEQYF. As DNA, the CDR3 is TGCAGTCCCAAGCCTTTACCTCCTAGCGGGAGCTCCTACGAGCAGTACTTC.

This clonotype was observed once. The rearrangement links TRBV5-4 to TRBJ2-3, with a tentative D call TRBD2 (6 bases). The CDR3 extends over 14 amino acids. Germline values: CDR1 SGHNT, CDR2 YYREEE (reference sequence). The V end was cut by 2 bases, the J end by 1 base, with 8 bases between. The CDR3 loop reads CASSFKRGTDTQYF. The DNA of the CDR3 is TGTGCCAGCAGCTTCAAGCGGGGCACAGATACGCAGTATTTT.

The rearrangement joins TRBV28 to TRBJ2-7; D not certain. The V and J ends lost 2 bases and 0 bases respectively, with 8 bases between them. This CDR3 contains 14 residues. Germline V gene lookup returns CDR1 MDHEN and CDR2 SYDVKM. Here the CDR3 DNA reads TGTGCCAGCAGTTTACCCGCTGGCTCCTACGAGCAGTACTTC. It codes for CASSLPAGSYEQYF. The whole variable domain, remainder taken from reference TRBV28 and TRBJ2-7, is DVKVTQSSRYLVKRTGEKVFLECVQDMDHENMFWYRQDPGLGLRLIYFSYDVKMKEKGDIPEGYSVSREKKERFSLILESASTNQTSMYLCASSLPAGSYEQYFGPGTRLTVT.

The chain recombines TRBV10-3 with TRBJ2-7; possible D gene TRBD1, 5 bases. The CDR3 has 13 amino acids. Germline values: CDR1 ENHRY, CDR2 SYGVKD. Trimming cost V 6 bases and J 0 bases, with 9 bases left between them. Here the CDR3 reads CAIRDSSSYEQYF. DNA for the CDR3: TGTGCCATCAGAGACAGCAGCTCCTACGAGCAGTACTTC.

A few counts support this clonotype. V and J are TRBV10-3 and TRBJ2-7, with TRBD2 as a possible D gene (6 bases). In germline, CDR1 is ENHRY, CDR2 SYGVKD. V was pared by 4 bases and J by 3 bases, with 16 bases between. The CDR3 has 15 amino acids. The CDR3 loop is CAISGTARGLYEQYF. CDR3 nucleotides: TGTGCCATCAGTGGGACGGCGAGGGGACTCTACGAGCAGTACTTC.

The genes are TRBV6-1 and TRBJ2-5, with 7 bases aligning to TRBD1. The CDR3 is 13 amino acids. The trim removed 6 bases at V and 2 bases at J, leaving 3 bases unmatched. CDR1 and CDR2 from the germline V gene are MNHNS and SASEGT. The CDR3 DNA is TGTGCCAGCAGGTGGGACAGACAAGAGACCCAGTACTTC. Residues: CASRWDRQETQYF.

This clonotype showed up just a few times. The V and J genes are TRBV24-1 and TRBJ1-2; 9 bases line up with TRBD1. CDR3 size: 15 residues. Germline assignment: CDR1 KGHDR and CDR2 SFDVKD. Losses at the gene ends were 1 base for V and 2 bases for J; bases not matched to a gene: 1. CDR3 sequence (DNA): TGTGCCACCAGTGATTTACAGGGGGCAAACTATGGCTACACCTTC. It translates to CATSDLQGANYGYTF.

There are a few counts of this clonotype. The chain combines TRBV27 with TRBJ2-7, with D uncertain. The germline V and J ends were trimmed by 0 bases and 2 bases, with 8 bases remaining between them. The CDR3 totals 14 residues. In germline, CDR1 is MNHEY, CDR2 SMNVEV (reference sequence). DNA of the CDR3: TGTGCCAGCAGTTTATCCCGGGCCACCTACGAGCAGTACTTC. As protein: CASSLSRATYEQYF.

By share of the sample, this clonotype is medium-sized. The genes are TRBV20-1 and TRBJ1-2; 7 bases agree with TRBD1. The CDR3 covers 12 residues. V shed 5 bases and J 6 bases; nucleotides not matched to a gene: 6. CDR1 and CDR2 from the germline V gene are DFQATT and SNEGSKA (reference sequence). The CDR3 protein is CSADRQGDGYTF. The CDR3 nucleotides are TGCAGTGCTGATAGACAGGGTGATGGCTACACCTTC.

The chain is built from TRBV7-9 and TRBJ1-2; TRBD1 is a possible D gene (5 bases). V was shortened by 5 bases and J by 8 bases, with 18 bases between the two germline ends. CDR3 length equals 14 residues. The germline gives CDR1 SEHNR, CDR2 FQNEAQ (reference sequence). The CDR3 coding sequence is TGTGCCAGCAGCCCTGCACTCGACAGCGTCGGCTACACCTTC. Its translation is CASSPALDSVGYTF. The full variable domain, completed using reference TRBV7-9 and TRBJ1-2, is DTGVSQNPRHKITKRGQNVTFRCDPISEHNRLYWYRQTLGQGPEFLTYFQNEAQLEKSRLLSDRFSAERPKGSFSTLEIQRTEQGDSAMYLCASSPALDSVGYTFGSGTRLTVV.

This clonotype has just a few counts. The CDR3 is CASTRQYGPGLNQPQHF. In DNA form, the CDR3 reads TGTGCCAGCACCCGACAGTACGGACCGGGACTGAATCAGCCCCAGCATTTT. The genes are TRBV28 and TRBJ1-5, with D perhaps TRBD1 (5 bases). CDR1 is MDHEN and CDR2 is SYDVKM in the germline V gene. V was clipped by 7 bases and J by 4 bases, with 23 bases between them. The CDR3 is made up of 17 amino acids.

This clonotype has a handful of counts. This chain joins TRBV6-1 and TRBJ2-7; the D is unclear. Germline CDR1 MNHNS, CDR2 SASEGT. The CDR3 has 13 residues. Trimming removed 2 bases from V and 4 bases from J, with 9 bases in between. The CDR3 spells CASSERLLYEQYF. The CDR3 nucleotides are TGTGCCAGCAGTGAAAGACTTTTATACGAGCAGTACTTC.

The chain uses TRBV6-4 and TRBJ2-1, with D perhaps TRBD1 or TRBD2 (5 bases each). The V gene lost 6 bases and the J gene lost 7 bases, with 19 bases spanning the gap. Germline loops: CDR1 MRHNA, CDR2 SNTAGT. There are 15 residues in the CDR3. CDR3 amino acids: CASSRGVGDLNEQFF. The DNA for the CDR3 is TGTGCCAGCAGCCGAGGGGTGGGGGACCTAAATGAGCAGTTCTTC.

V gene TRBV28 combines with J gene TRBJ2-5, with D uncertain. Germline CDR1 reads MDHEN; CDR2 reads SYDVKM. The germline V and J ends were trimmed by 7 bases and 5 bases, with 20 bases remaining between them. This CDR3 has 15 amino acids. CDR3 nucleotides: TGTGCCAGCAATTCCGGCCGTTCTCCCGTGGAGACCCAGTACTTC. It yields the protein CASNSGRSPVETQYF.

This clonotype showed up just a few times. CDR3 amino acids: CASSDDWGANYGYTF. CDR3 DNA: TGTGCCAGCAGTGATGATTGGGGGGCAAACTATGGCTACACCTTC. The chain combines TRBV6-1 with TRBJ1-2; maybe TRBD1 (6 bases). Between the trimmed V and J ends, which lost 3 bases and 2 bases, there was a span of 13 bases. Germline-derived CDR1 and CDR2 are MNHNS and SASEGT. The CDR3 is 15 amino acids.

The rearrangement uses TRBV4-1 and TRBJ2-3; D may be TRBD2 (5 bases). From germline, CDR1 is MGHRA and CDR2 YSYEKL. CDR3 length: 15 amino acids. Trimming stripped 2 bases from V and 4 bases from J, with 13 bases between. The CDR3 region has the DNA TGCGCCAGCAGCCAACTAGGACTGAGCGCAGATACGCAGTATTTT. Translated: CASSQLGLSADTQYF.

V is TRBV7-9 and J is TRBJ1-6; TRBD1 might be the D (5 bases). From germline, CDR1 is SEHNR and CDR2 FQNEAQ (reference sequence). Trimming shortened V by 5 bases and J by 3 bases, and 11 bases separated the two germline ends. The CDR3 runs 15 residues. CDR3 amino acids: CASSRGPSYNSPLHF. In DNA, the CDR3 is TGTGCCAGCAGCCGGGGACCCAGCTATAATTCACCCCTCCACTTT.

This clonotype was recorded a few times. This sequence joins TRBV10-3 and TRBJ1-1; no firm D call. Per the germline V gene, CDR1 is ENHRY and CDR2 is SYGVKD. The germline V and J ends were trimmed by 5 bases and 3 bases, with 19 bases remaining between them. This CDR3 region has 16 residues. CDR3 protein: CAISSSIAGSDTEAFF. As DNA, the CDR3 is TGTGCCATCAGTTCATCTATCGCGGGGTCGGACACTGAAGCTTTCTTT.

This chain links TRBV15 with TRBJ1-3, with unresolved D. CDR1 and CDR2 (germline): LNHNV, YYDKDF (reference sequence). The CDR3 spans 16 residues. V dropped 4 bases and J dropped 0 bases, with 13 bases sitting between them. The CDR3 is CATSMKFAASGNTIYF. CDR3 DNA: TGTGCCACCAGCATGAAGTTTGCGGCCTCTGGAAACACCATATATTTT.

The V gene is TRBV20-1, the J gene TRBJ1-6; 7 bases line up with TRBD1. This CDR3 is 15 amino acids long. Looked up from germline, CDR1 is DFQATT and CDR2 is SNEGSKA (reference sequence). With V trimmed by 2 bases and J by 7 bases, 8 bases remained unmatched. The CDR3 spells CSARNRQGLNSPLHF. DNA of the CDR3: TGCAGTGCTAGAAACCGACAGGGACTAAATTCACCCCTCCACTTT.

The chain uses TRBV2 and TRBJ2-7; D is possibly TRBD1 (5 bases). The CDR3 contains 16 residues. Germline V gene lookup returns CDR1 SNHLY and CDR2 FYNNEI. V was shortened by 6 bases and J by 1 base, with 19 bases between the two germline ends. The DNA for the CDR3 is TGTGCCAGCAGGGACGGATACCTAGGGGTATCCTACGAGCAGTACTTC. Translating it yields CASRDGYLGVSYEQYF.

The chain carries TRBV6-4 and TRBJ2-1; D gene unclear. Trimming removed 6 bases from V and 3 bases from J, with 12 bases in between. Per the germline V gene, CDR1 is MRHNA and CDR2 is SNTAGT. This CDR3 comprises 14 residues. The CDR3 bases are TGTGCCAGCAGGGGTTGGCGGAGCTACAATGAGCAGTTCTTC. Encoded protein: CASRGWRSYNEQFF.

This clonotype was counted a few times. CDR3 nucleotide sequence: TGCAGTGCTAGGTCGGGTCTAGCGGGAGGTTTCAATGAGCAGTTCTTC. The encoded protein is CSARSGLAGGFNEQFF. The J gene is TRBJ2-1, the V gene TRBV20-1; 11 bases match TRBD2. The CDR3 is made up of 16 amino acids. Germline-derived CDR1 and CDR2 are DFQATT and SNEGSKA (reference sequence). Unmatched junction bases numbered 10, after V lost 3 bases and J lost 6 bases.

The chain combines TRBV20-1 with TRBJ2-5; 7 bases line up with TRBD2. This CDR3 spans 14 amino acids. The germline gives CDR1 DFQATT, CDR2 SNEGSKA (reference sequence). Trimming cost V 3 bases and J 1 base; bases outside gene matches: 5. The CDR3 region is CSASQAGLQETQYF. CDR3 sequence (DNA): TGCAGTGCTAGTCAAGCGGGACTCCAAGAGACCCAGTACTTC.

The chain links TRBV27 to TRBJ2-7; D is perhaps TRBD1 or TRBD2 (5 bases each). CDR3 length: 13 amino acids. With 2 bases removed from V and 2 bases from J, the gap between germline ends came to 7 bases. Germline values: CDR1 MNHEY, CDR2 SMNVEV (reference sequence). Written as DNA, the CDR3 is TGTGCCAGCAGTTTAGGGGGACCCTACGAGCAGTACTTC. Translating gives CASSLGGPYEQYF.

This clonotype was seen a few times. The chain employs TRBV19 and TRBJ2-7; D not resolved. This CDR3 region has 16 residues. Germline V gene sequence: CDR1 LNHDA, CDR2 SQIVND (reference sequence). The V gene lost 8 bases and the J gene lost 3 bases, with 23 bases spanning the gap. The CDR3 sequence: CASSSGNSRGIYEQYF. The CDR3 bases are TGTGCCAGTTCCTCTGGGAACAGCCGTGGGATCTACGAGCAGTACTTC.

The genes are TRBV28 and TRBJ1-4; D unclear. The V and J ends lost 8 bases and 5 bases respectively, with 9 bases between them. The V gene's germline CDR1 is MDHEN and CDR2 SYDVKM. This CDR3 contains 12 residues. Here the CDR3 DNA reads TGTGCCAGCGGAGTGGGGAATGAAAAACTGTTTTTT. The encoded protein is CASGVGNEKLFF.

This clonotype was seen ten or more times. The chain links TRBV15 to TRBJ2-7, with D possibly matching TRBD2 (6 bases). Germline lookup yields CDR1 LNHNV and CDR2 YYDKDF (reference sequence). V gave up 3 bases and J gave up 3 bases, with 6 bases separating them. The CDR3 covers 12 residues. CDR3 nucleotide sequence: TGTGCCACCAGCAGGGACTACTACGAGCAGTACTTC. Translation gives CATSRDYYEQYF.

The rearrangement uses TRBV7-9 and TRBJ1-1; D is uncertain. The CDR3 spans 12 residues. The V end was cut by 2 bases, the J end by 11 bases, with 12 bases between. Per germline, CDR1 SEHNR and CDR2 FQNEAQ (reference sequence). This chain's CDR3 is CASSLRVGRAFF. In DNA form, the CDR3 reads TGTGCCAGCAGCTTACGGGTCGGGAGGGCTTTCTTT.

This chain joins TRBV7-2 and TRBJ2-5; perhaps TRBD2 as D (5 bases). This CDR3 is 14 amino acids long. Germline lookup yields CDR1 SGHTA and CDR2 FQGNSA. V was clipped by 4 bases and J by 4 bases, with 13 bases between them. The CDR3 sequence is CASSSYSVLETQYF. Written as DNA, the CDR3 is TGTGCCAGCAGCTCATATAGCGTCTTAGAGACCCAGTACTTC.

Notes on this clonotype: No conserved phenylalanine or tryptophan is present at the end of the CDR3, so a read error is the likely explanation. The chain recombines TRBV7-8 with TRBJ1-2; 8 bases agree with TRBD1. V lost 1 base, J lost 2 bases, and 0 bases stayed unmatched. The germline CDR1 and CDR2 sequences are SGHVS and FQNEAQ. The CDR3 sequence is 14 residues long. CDR3 amino acids: CASSLGTGNYGYTL. CDR3 nucleotides: TGTGCCAGCAGCTTAGGGACAGGGAACTATGGCTACACCCTC.

V gene TRBV18 combines with J gene TRBJ2-7, with D tentatively TRBD2 (7 bases). The germline gives CDR1 KGHSH, CDR2 LQKENI. V gave up 6 bases and J gave up 5 bases, with 17 bases separating them. This CDR3 has 14 amino acids. The CDR3 coding sequence is TGTGCCAGCTCCCTGGGGGGGGGGCTCGACGAGCAGTACTTC. As protein: CASSLGGGLDEQYF.